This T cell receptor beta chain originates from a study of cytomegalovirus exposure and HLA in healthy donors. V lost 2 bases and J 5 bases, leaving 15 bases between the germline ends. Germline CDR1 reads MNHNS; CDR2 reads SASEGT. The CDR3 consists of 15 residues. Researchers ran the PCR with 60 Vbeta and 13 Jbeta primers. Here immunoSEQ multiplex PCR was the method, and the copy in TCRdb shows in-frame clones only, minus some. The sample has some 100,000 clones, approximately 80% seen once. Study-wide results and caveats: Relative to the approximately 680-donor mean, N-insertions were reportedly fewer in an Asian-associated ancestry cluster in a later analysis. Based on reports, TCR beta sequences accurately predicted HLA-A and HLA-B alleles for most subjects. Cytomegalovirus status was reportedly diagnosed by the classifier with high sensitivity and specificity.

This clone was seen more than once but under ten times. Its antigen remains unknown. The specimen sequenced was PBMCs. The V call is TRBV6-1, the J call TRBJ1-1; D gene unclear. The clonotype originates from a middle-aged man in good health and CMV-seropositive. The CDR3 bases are TGTGCCAGCAGTGAAAGTGGAGGGAGTAAAACTGAAGCTTTCTTT. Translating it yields CASSESGGSKTEAFF.